The 22 T cell receptor beta chains given below trace back to one sample, sequenced in a study of CD8 T cells in ankylosing spondylitis. From the 5' RACE reads, TCRdb called clonotypes with MiXCR, one entry per CDR3 protein. This table holds 800,000 to 900,000 distinct CDR3 sequences, about 12% found once. Overall study findings and caveats: The study identified a TCR beta motif of about eight highly homologous variants that appeared characteristic of ankylosing spondylitis blood.

These receptors have no identified antigens. Input material: blood, either unsorted or a sorted T cell fraction (not recorded which). The receptor set was obtained from a male donor with ankylosing spondylitis.

The rearrangement links TRBV27 to TRBJ2-7; D is uncertain. Germline V gene lookup returns CDR1 MNHEY and CDR2 SMNVEV (reference sequence). This CDR3 region has 13 residues. V was clipped by 6 bases and J by 6 bases, with 15 bases between them. The CDR3: CASSQVGDGEQYF. In DNA form, the CDR3 reads TGTGCCAGCAGCCAGGTCGGTGATGGCGAGCAGTACTTC.

This clonotype has just a few counts. V and J are TRBV7-6 and TRBJ2-5, with TRBD2 as a possible D gene (6 bases). CDR3 length: 15 amino acids. Germline V CDR1 and CDR2: SGHVS, FNYEAQ. With 5 bases removed from V and 3 bases from J, the gap between germline ends came to 16 bases. The CDR3 sequence is CASSRDGTGEETQYF. The CDR3 coding sequence is TGTGCCAGCAGCCGTGACGGGACTGGGGAAGAGACCCAGTACTTC.

This clonotype was counted between two and nine times. V and J are TRBV7-2 and TRBJ1-2, with no clear D. V lost 5 bases to trimming and J lost 4 bases, with 14 bases between them. This CDR3 contains 14 residues. From germline, CDR1 is SGHTA and CDR2 FQGNSA. In DNA form, the CDR3 reads TGTGCCAGCAGCGTTACATCGGTCCTCTATGGCTACACCTTC. Its protein product is CASSVTSVLYGYTF.

About this clonotype: A read error may produce the germline difference seen at one junction end. The chain combines TRBV29-1 with TRBJ1-2; no definite D call. CDR1 and CDR2 (germline): SQVTM, ANQGSEA. This CDR3 is built from 12 residues. DNA for the CDR3: TGCAGCGTTGAAACATTTGGGCCCGCCGCGGCCTTC. Translation gives CSVETFGPAAAF. The full variable domain, completed using reference TRBV29-1 and TRBJ1-2, is SAVISQKPSRDICQRGTSLTIQCQVDSQVTMMFWYRQQPGQSLTLIATANQGSEATYESGFVIDKFPISRPNLTFSTLTVSNMSPEDSSIYLCSVETFGPAAAFGSGTRLTVV.

This clonotype was seen more than once but under ten times. The chain's CDR3 is CASSSRGSGFYNEQFF. CDR3 DNA sequence: TGTGCCAGCAGCTCCCGCGGCAGCGGGTTCTACAATGAGCAGTTCTTC. This rearrangement joins TRBV9 to TRBJ2-1, with D perhaps matching TRBD2 (6 bases). CDR1 is SGDLS and CDR2 is YYNGEE in the germline V gene. The CDR3 length is 16 residues. Trimming pared 4 bases from V and 3 bases from J, leaving 17 bases between. Full variable domain (missing parts from reference TRBV9 and TRBJ2-1): DSGVTQTPKHLITATGQRVTLRCSPRSGDLSVYWYQQSLDQGLQFLIQYYNGEERAKGNILERFSAQQFPDLHSELNLSSLELGDSALYFCASSSRGSGFYNEQFFGPGTRLTVL.

This clonotype has more than one count but fewer than ten. The CDR3 nucleotides are TGTGCCAGCAGTTACGGCGTGGGAATTGATTCACCCCTCCACTTT. Its protein product is CASSYGVGIDSPLHF. The chain uses TRBV6-5 and TRBJ1-6; the D is unclear. Germline CDR1 reads MNHEY; CDR2 reads SVGAGI. Trimming took 2 bases from V and 8 from J, leaving 13 bases between them. This CDR3 contains 15 residues.

This clonotype has just a few counts. The rearrangement uses TRBV20-1 and TRBJ1-5; perhaps TRBD1 as D (5 bases). V gave up 0 bases and J gave up 7 bases, with 16 bases separating them. Per germline, CDR1 DFQATT and CDR2 SNEGSKA (reference sequence). This CDR3 has 15 amino acids. The CDR3 region is CSARDGKGVFQPQHF. Here the CDR3 DNA reads TGCAGTGCTAGAGATGGGAAAGGGGTGTTCCAGCCCCAGCATTTT.

In this sample, this clonotype turned up many times. The chain joins TRBV4-3 to TRBJ2-7; D uncertain. Trimming cost V 5 bases and J 2 bases, with 16 bases left between them. This CDR3 has 15 residues. From germline, CDR1 is LGHNA and CDR2 YSLEER. CDR3 DNA sequence: TGCGCCAGCAGCTCCCGGGCCAAGTCGACCTACGAGCAGTACTTC. Encoded protein: CASSSRAKSTYEQYF.

This clonotype was counted a few times. The chain employs TRBV20-1 and TRBJ2-1; 8 bases align to TRBD2. Germline lookup yields CDR1 DFQATT and CDR2 SNEGSKA (reference sequence). V dropped 6 bases and J dropped 5; count of bases not matched to a gene: 6. The CDR3 loop spans 13 amino acids. DNA of the CDR3: TGCAGTGCCCAGCGGGAGACCCACAATGAGCAGTTCTTC. Its protein product is CSAQRETHNEQFF.

V and J are TRBV10-3 and TRBJ1-4, with 8 bases identical to TRBD1. From germline, CDR1 is ENHRY and CDR2 SYGVKD. The CDR3 contains 13 residues. Trimming removed 11 bases from V and 6 bases from J; junction bases left unmatched: 8. The CDR3 protein is CAAQQGDHEKLFF. The CDR3 DNA is TGTGCCGCCCAACAGGGGGATCATGAAAAACTGTTTTTT.

This clonotype was seen repeatedly, ten times or more. The chain combines TRBV7-2 with TRBJ2-5; D gene unclear. CDR1 SGHTA and CDR2 FQGNSA come from the germline V gene. Trimming cost V 5 bases and J 5 bases, with 9 bases left between them. The CDR3 extends over 12 amino acids. CDR3 coding DNA: TGTGCCAGCAGCCTGTCCGCGGAGACCCAGTACTTC. Amino acid sequence: CASSLSAETQYF.

The V gene is TRBV7-9, the J gene TRBJ2-4; no reliable D call. The germline V gene encodes CDR1 SEHNR and CDR2 FQNEAQ (reference sequence). The CDR3 covers 17 residues. The germline V and J ends were trimmed by 4 bases and 0 bases, with 16 bases remaining between them. DNA for the CDR3: TGTGCCAGCAGCTCGTACTGGGAATCTTTAGCCAAAAACATTCAGTACTTC. As protein: CASSSYWESLAKNIQYF.

This chain links TRBV7-2 with TRBJ2-1, with 8 bases aligning to TRBD1. This CDR3 contains 15 residues. The germline CDR1 and CDR2 sequences are SGHTA and FQGNSA. The trim removed 3 bases at V and 0 bases at J, leaving 1 base unmatched. CDR3 amino acids: CASSFRGHSYNEQFF. The CDR3 DNA reads TGTGCCAGCAGCTTCAGGGGGCACTCCTACAATGAGCAGTTCTTC. The variable domain in full, completed from reference TRBV7-2 and TRBJ2-1, reads GAGVSQSPSNKVTEKGKDVELRCDPISGHTALYWYRQSLGQGLEFLIYFQGNSAPDKSGLPSDRFSAERTGGSVSTLTIQRTQQEDSAVYLCASSFRGHSYNEQFFGPGTRLTVL.

This clonotype was observed a few times. This chain joins TRBV6-2 or TRBV6-3 and TRBJ1-1, with D hard to call. V was trimmed by 2 bases and J by 0 bases, leaving 4 bases between them. There are 13 residues in the CDR3. From germline, CDR1 is MNHEY and CDR2 SVGEGT. The CDR3 DNA follows: TGTGCCAGCAGTTACACTATGAACACTGAAGCTTTCTTT. Its translation is CASSYTMNTEAFF.

This clonotype was counted at least ten times. The chain links TRBV20-1 to TRBJ2-7; TRBD1 agrees at 8 bases. The CDR3 is 13 residues long. V lost 6 bases to trimming and J lost 5 bases; unmatched junction nucleotides: 9. Germline V gene data show CDR1 as DFQATT and CDR2 as SNEGSKA (reference sequence). CDR3 in amino acids: CSALRQGWHEQYF. The CDR3, as DNA: TGCAGTGCCCTAAGACAGGGGTGGCACGAGCAGTACTTC.

This clonotype was detected ten times or more. The genes are TRBV7-8 and TRBJ2-3; D gene ambiguous. Germline CDR1 reads SGHVS; CDR2 reads FQNEAQ. Trimming pared 5 bases from V and 6 bases from J, leaving 9 bases between. CDR3 length equals 12 residues. The CDR3: CASSPEVDTQYF. The DNA for the CDR3 is TGTGCCAGCAGCCCCGAGGTGGATACGCAGTATTTT. Together with reference TRBV7-8 and TRBJ2-3, the CDR3 gives the full variable domain: GAGVSQSPRYKVAKRGQDVALRCDPISGHVSLFWYQQALGQGPEFLTYFQNEAQLDKSGLPSDRFFAERPEGSVSTLKIQRTQQEDSAVYLCASSPEVDTQYFGPGTRLTVL.

In its sample, this clonotype was seen many times. The V and J genes are TRBV12-3 or TRBV12-4 and TRBJ1-2; possibly TRBD1 for D (5 bases). Trimming shortened V by 5 bases and J by 4 bases, and 11 bases separated the two germline ends. The CDR3 loop spans 13 amino acids. CDR3 bases: TGTGCCAGCAGTATCGGACACAGCTATGGCTACACCTTC. Translation gives CASSIGHSYGYTF.

This clonotype came up a few times. V usage is TRBV20-1 and J usage is TRBJ1-5; perhaps TRBD1 as D (6 bases). The CDR3 contains 13 residues. Germline V gives CDR1 DFQATT, CDR2 SNEGSKA (reference sequence). The V end was cut by 5 bases, the J end by 7 bases, with 15 bases between. CDR3 in amino acids: CSAVTGGGQPQHF. CDR3 coding DNA: TGCAGTGCTGTAACGGGTGGGGGCCAGCCCCAGCATTTT.

V and J are TRBV29-1 and TRBJ2-7; D unresolved. Trimming removed 4 bases from V and 7 bases from J, with 11 bases in between. This CDR3 has 11 amino acids. Per the germline V gene, CDR1 is SQVTM and CDR2 is ANQGSEA. The CDR3 nucleotides read TGCAGCGTTGTCCGGTTAGAGGAGCAGTACTTC. Amino acids: CSVVRLEEQYF.

In this sample, this clonotype turned up many times. The chain combines TRBV7-2 with TRBJ2-7; perhaps TRBD2 as D (5 bases). The length of the CDR3 is 16 residues. Per germline, CDR1 SGHTA and CDR2 FQGNSA. Trimming cost V 1 base and J 3 bases, with 16 bases left between them. CDR3 nucleotide sequence: TGTGCCAGCAGCTTAGGTACTTTGCGAGAGGGCTACGAGCAGTACTTC. Residues: CASSLGTLREGYEQYF.

The table lists this clonotype with many counts. This chain links TRBV5-1 with TRBJ1-1; D is uncertain. In germline, CDR1 is SGHRS, CDR2 YFSETQ. Trimming pared 1 base from V and 1 base from J, leaving 5 bases between. The CDR3 is 13 amino acids. The CDR3 region has the DNA TGCGCCAGCAGCTTGAATGAGAACACTGAAGCTTTCTTT. This codes for CASSLNENTEAFF.

The chain uses TRBV12-3 or TRBV12-4 and TRBJ1-1, with D unresolved. The CDR3 has 12 residues. V lost 6 bases to trimming and J lost 1 base, with 6 bases between them. In DNA, the CDR3 is TGTGCCAGCAGAGGTGAGAACACTGAAGCTTTCTTT. Protein sequence: CASRGENTEAFF.